Included here is one T cell receptor beta chain sequence, with context. Its antigen is unknown. The sample belongs to a study of OX40 agonist ivuxolimab in advanced cancers. Study-wide context: Among those treated, three patients had partial responses, one with hepatocellular carcinoma and two with cutaneous melanoma. The study, taken as a whole, reports: Still undetermined is the antigen specificity of the expanded peripheral T cells. The study observed clonal expansion of CD4+ and CD8+ blood T cells by week 6 at 0.1 to 3.0 mg/kg.

Sequencing was performed with immunoSEQ multiplex PCR; in TCRdb, only in-frame clones are kept and a portion is missing. The sample consists of about 35,000 clones, roughly 82% of them appearing once. V was cut by 6 bases and J by 0 bases, with 12 bases left in between. The CDR3 has 15 amino acids. Germline CDR1 is MNHNY and CDR2 is SVGAGI (reference sequence). The chain has TRBV6-6 and TRBJ1-5, with D unclear. The specimen comprised CD4+ or CD8+ T cells sorted from blood, sampled in a trial of the OX40 agonist ivuxolimab. This TCR derives from an adult with an advanced solid tumor such as melanoma, head and neck, liver or kidney cancer. The CDR3 spells CASRWTDDSNQPQHF. The CDR3 region has the DNA TGTGCCAGCAGGTGGACGGACGATAGCAATCAGCCCCAGCATTTT.